The rows below give T cell receptor beta chains drawn from one sample of a study of tissue T cells after allogeneic stem cell transplantation. Produced via immunoSEQ multiplex PCR; TCRdb's table is partial and in-frame only. The sample carries hundreds of clones, just under 80% recorded once. Here the sequenced sample was liver tissue, taken at autopsy. These receptor sequences come from a female patient between 18 and 50 years old with steroid-refractory graft-versus-host disease after an allogeneic stem cell transplant. Some T cells may have come from the graft donor. Both conserved end residues are part of each CDR3.

v_gene	CDR3aa
TRBV5-1	CASSLTFAYEQYF
TRBV27	CASSFGGNQPQHF
TRBV10-2	CASSEVVAEADTQYF
TRBV4-1	CASSLLLGRNEKLFF
TRBV5-4	CASTRQGHGEKLFF
TRBV29-1	CSVEGTGTEAFF
TRBV6-5	CASSYSARAFF
TRBV5-1	CASSGNRYLSNSGANVLTF
TRBV2	CASVGQAYEQYF
TRBV5-1	CASMIGGTDTQYF
TRBV5-6	CASSLWRQGLSRGLFF
TRBV6-5	CASSYRDKDQETQYF
TRBV4-2	CASSQDRGTWGETQYF
TRBV5-1	CASSMVLGELFF
TRBV7-2	CASSSSGTLETQYF
TRBV7-3	CASSFLAGVGELFF
TRBV23-1	CASSPHRHLNDEQFF
TRBV7-9	CASSSERGGGGGRTEAFF
TRBV5-1	CASSLGGEQYF
TRBV6-5	CASRPGTSFPGELFF
TRBV4-2	CASSQEATLYEQYF
TRBV4-1	CASSQVIAASSYEQYF
TRBV5-1	CASSLAGVAGETQYF
TRBV12-3/TRBV12-4	CASSPGGREPQHF
TRBV9	CASSSRDRAYSPLHF
TRBV6-5	CASSYSGLGAEAFF